The source of this TCR beta chain is a study of regulatory T cells in long-lasting Graves disease. This clonotype was seen repeatedly, ten times or more. Antigen specificity is unknown. Time point of the sample: newly diagnosed GD, antithyroid drugs for less than 3 months. PBMC RNA served as the TCR library source. Diagnosis followed American Thyroid Association guidelines for Graves' disease. Study conclusions and caveats: Persistent patients had more shared public clonotypes (around 2,800) than new patients (about 970).

V was shortened by 4 bases and J by 6 bases, with 12 bases between the two germline ends. The CDR3 is made up of 14 amino acids. CDR1 WSHSY and CDR2 SAAADI come from the germline V gene. Library construction for TCR beta used iRepertoire HTBI primers and Arm-PCR of CDR3 regions. TCRdb re-called the multiplex PCR reads through MiXCR, storing one row per CDR3 protein. The sample has hundreds of thousands of distinct CDR3 sequences, approximately 15% seen once. The same specimen was also included in a second study, on T cells in Graves' hyperthyroidism and ophthalmopathy.

This clonotype was obtained from a woman aged 30 to 39 with Graves disease. Sequenced material: peripheral blood mononuclear cells (PBMCs), taken at new diagnosis, from a patient treated with antithyroid drugs. This chain links TRBV10-2 with TRBJ2-2; tentatively, D is TRBD1 (6 bases). The CDR3 nucleotides read TGCGCCAGCAGTGGGACAGCTGGCGCCGGGGAGCTGTTTTTT. Its translation: CASSGTAGAGELFF.